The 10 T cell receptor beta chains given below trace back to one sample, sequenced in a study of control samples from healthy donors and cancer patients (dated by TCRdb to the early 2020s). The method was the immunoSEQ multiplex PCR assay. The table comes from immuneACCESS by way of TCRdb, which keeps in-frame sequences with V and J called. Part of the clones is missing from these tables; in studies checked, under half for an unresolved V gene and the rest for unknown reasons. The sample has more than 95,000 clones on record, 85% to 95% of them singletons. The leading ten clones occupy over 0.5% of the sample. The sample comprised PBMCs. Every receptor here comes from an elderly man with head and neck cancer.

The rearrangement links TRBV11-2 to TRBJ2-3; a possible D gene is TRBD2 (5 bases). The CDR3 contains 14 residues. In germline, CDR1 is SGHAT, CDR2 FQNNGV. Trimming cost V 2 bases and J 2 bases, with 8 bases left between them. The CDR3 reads CASSLTGITDTQYF. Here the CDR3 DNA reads TGTGCCAGCAGCTTAACGGGGATCACAGATACGCAGTATTTT.

CDR3 protein: CASSQVSVAGVLRGTGELFF. DNA of the CDR3: TGTGCCAGCAGCCAAGTTTCGGTAGCGGGAGTCCTTCGAGGGACCGGGGAGCTGTTTTTT. V usage is TRBV3-1 (or the pseudogene TRBV3-2) and J usage is TRBJ2-2, with 9 bases fitting TRBD2. Losses at the gene ends were 1 base for V and 5 bases for J; bases not matched to a gene: 17. The length of the CDR3 is 20 residues. CDR1 is LGHDT, CDR2 YNNKEL, per germline (reference sequence).

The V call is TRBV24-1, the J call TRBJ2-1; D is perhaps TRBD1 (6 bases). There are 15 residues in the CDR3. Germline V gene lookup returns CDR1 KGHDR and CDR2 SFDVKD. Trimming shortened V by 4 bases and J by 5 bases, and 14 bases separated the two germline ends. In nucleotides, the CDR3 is TGTGCCACCAGTGACCCCGGGACAAGCGACAATGAGCAGTTCTTC. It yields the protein CATSDPGTSDNEQFF.

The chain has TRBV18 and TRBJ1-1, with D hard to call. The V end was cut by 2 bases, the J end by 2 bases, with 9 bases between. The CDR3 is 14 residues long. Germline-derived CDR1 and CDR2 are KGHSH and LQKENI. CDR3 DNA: TGTGCCAGCTCACCAGTCAGCCTAAACACTGAAGCTTTCTTT. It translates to CASSPVSLNTEAFF.

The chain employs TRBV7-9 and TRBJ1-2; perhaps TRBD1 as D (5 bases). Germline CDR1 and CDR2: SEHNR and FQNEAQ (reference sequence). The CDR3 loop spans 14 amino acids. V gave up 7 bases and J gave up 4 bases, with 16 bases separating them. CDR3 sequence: CASNKTERTYGYTF. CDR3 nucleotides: TGTGCCAGCAACAAGACAGAACGTACCTATGGCTACACCTTC.

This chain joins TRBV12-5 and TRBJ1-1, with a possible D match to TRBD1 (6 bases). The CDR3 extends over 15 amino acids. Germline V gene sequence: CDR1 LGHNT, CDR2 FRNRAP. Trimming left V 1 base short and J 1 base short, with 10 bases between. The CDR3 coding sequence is TGTGCTAGTGGTTTGGAACAACAGGGGAACACTGAAGCTTTCTTT. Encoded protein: CASGLEQQGNTEAFF.

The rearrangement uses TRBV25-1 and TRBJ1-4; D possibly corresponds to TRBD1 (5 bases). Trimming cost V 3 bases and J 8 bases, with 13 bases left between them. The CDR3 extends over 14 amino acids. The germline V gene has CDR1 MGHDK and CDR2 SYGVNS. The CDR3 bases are TGTGCCAGCAGTGAGGCAGGGAATACCGAAAAACTGTTTTTT. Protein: CASSEAGNTEKLFF.

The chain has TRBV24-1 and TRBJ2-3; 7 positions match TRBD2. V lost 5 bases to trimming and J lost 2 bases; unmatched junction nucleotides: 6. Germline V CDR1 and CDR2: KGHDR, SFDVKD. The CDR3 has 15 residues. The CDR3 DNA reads TGTGCCACCAGTGGAGCTAGCGGCCACACAGATACGCAGTATTTT. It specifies CATSGASGHTDTQYF.

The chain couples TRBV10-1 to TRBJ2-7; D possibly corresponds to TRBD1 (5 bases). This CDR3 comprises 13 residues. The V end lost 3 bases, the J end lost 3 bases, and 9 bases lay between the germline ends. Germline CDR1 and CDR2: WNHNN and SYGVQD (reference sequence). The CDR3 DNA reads TGCGCCAGCAGTGATTCCGACAGCTACGAGCAGTACTTC. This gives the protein CASSDSDSYEQYF.

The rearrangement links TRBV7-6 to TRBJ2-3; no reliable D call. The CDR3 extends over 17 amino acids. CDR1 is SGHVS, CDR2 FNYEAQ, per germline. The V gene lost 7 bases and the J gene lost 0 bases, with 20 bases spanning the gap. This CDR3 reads CASTLTLGAVSTDTQYF. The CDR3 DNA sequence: TGTGCCAGCACCCTCACTTTAGGAGCTGTGAGCACAGATACGCAGTATTTT.